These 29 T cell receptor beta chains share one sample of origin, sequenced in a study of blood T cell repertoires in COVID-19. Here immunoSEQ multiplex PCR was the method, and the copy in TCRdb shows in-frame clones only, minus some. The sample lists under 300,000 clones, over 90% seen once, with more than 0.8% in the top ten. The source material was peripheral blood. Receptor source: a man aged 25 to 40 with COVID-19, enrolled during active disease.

The CDR3 DNA sequence: TGTGCCAGCAGCCAAGTGACAGGGGGCATCTATGGCTACACCTTC. It specifies CASSQVTGGIYGYTF. The chain joins TRBV4-2 to TRBJ1-2, with TRBD1 identical over 10 bases. The CDR3 is 15 residues long. The junction had 3 bases not matched to a gene; V was cut back by 1 base and J by 4 bases. The germline V gene has CDR1 LGHNA and CDR2 YNFKEQ.

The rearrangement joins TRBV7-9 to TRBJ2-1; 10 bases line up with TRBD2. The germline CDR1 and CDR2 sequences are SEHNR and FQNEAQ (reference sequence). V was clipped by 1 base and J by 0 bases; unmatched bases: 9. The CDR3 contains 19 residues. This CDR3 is CASSLETGLARSSYNEQFF. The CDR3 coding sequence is TGTGCCAGCAGCTTAGAGACGGGACTAGCGAGGAGCTCCTACAATGAGCAGTTCTTC.

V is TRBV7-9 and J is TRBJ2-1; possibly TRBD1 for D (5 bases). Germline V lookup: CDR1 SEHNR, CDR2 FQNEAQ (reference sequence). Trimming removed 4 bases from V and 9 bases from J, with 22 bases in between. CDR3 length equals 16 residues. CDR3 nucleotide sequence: TGTGCCAGCAGCTCCTGGCAGGGAAAAACTTCGGGTGAGCAGTTCTTC. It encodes CASSSWQGKTSGEQFF.

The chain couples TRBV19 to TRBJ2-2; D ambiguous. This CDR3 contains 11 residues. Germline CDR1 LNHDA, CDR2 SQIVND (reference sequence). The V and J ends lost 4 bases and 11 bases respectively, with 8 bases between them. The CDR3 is CASSTPSELFF. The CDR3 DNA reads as TGTGCCAGTAGTACCCCGAGTGAGCTGTTTTTT.

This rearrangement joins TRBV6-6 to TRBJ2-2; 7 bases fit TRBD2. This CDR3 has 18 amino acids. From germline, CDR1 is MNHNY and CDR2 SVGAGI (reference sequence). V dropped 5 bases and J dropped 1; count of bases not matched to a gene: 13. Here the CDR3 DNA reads TGTGCCAGCAGTCCCCGGTTAGAACCGGGGGGGAACACCGGGGAGCTGTTTTTT. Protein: CASSPRLEPGGNTGELFF.

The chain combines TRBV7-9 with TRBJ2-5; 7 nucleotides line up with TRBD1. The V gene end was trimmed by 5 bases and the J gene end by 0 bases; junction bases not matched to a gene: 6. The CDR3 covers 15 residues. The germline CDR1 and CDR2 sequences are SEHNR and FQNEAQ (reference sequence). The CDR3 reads CASSPRTGHQETQYF. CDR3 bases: TGTGCCAGCAGCCCCCGGACAGGCCACCAAGAGACCCAGTACTTC.

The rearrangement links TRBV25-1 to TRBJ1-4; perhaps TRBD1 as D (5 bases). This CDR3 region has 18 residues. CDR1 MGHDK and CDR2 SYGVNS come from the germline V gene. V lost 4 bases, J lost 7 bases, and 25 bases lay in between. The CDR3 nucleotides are TGTGCCAGCAGTGGCCGAGGTGCTGGCAGGGAAGTCCGTGAAAAACTGTTTTTT. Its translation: CASSGRGAGREVREKLFF.

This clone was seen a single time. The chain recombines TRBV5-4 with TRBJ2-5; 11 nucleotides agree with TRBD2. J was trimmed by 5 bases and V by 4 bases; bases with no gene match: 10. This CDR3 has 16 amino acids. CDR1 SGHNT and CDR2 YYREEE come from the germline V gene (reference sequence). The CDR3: CASSPYSGGARETQYF. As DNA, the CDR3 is TGTGCCAGCAGCCCATATAGCGGGGGGGCAAGGGAGACCCAGTACTTC.

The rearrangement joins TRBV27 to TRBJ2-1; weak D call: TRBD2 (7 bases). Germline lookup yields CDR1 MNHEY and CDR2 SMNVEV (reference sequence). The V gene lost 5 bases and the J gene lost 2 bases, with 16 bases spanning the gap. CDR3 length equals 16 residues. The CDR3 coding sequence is TGTGCCAGCAGTGGGGGAGGGGGGTTACCCTACAATGAGCAGTTCTTC. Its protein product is CASSGGGGLPYNEQFF.

CDR3 amino acids: CASSVRDNNEKLFF. The CDR3 DNA follows: TGTGCCAGCAGTGTACGCGACAATAATGAAAAACTGTTTTTT. The chain couples TRBV25-1 to TRBJ1-4, with no clear D. From germline, CDR1 is MGHDK and CDR2 SYGVNS. V was pared by 4 bases and J by 4 bases, with 10 bases between. CDR3 length: 14 amino acids.

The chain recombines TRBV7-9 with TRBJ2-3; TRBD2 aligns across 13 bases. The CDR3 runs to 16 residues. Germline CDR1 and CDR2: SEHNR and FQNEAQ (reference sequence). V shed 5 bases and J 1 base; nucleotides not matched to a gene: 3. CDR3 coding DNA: TGTGCCAGCAGCATTGGGACTAGCGGGGGCACAGATACGCAGTATTTT. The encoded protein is CASSIGTSGGTDTQYF.

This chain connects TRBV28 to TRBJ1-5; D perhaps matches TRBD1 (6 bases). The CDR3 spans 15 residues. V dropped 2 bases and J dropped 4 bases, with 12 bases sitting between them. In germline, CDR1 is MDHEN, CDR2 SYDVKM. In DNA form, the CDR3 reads TGTGCCAGCAGTTTAGCGGGGGGCGGAAATCAGCCCCAGCATTTT. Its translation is CASSLAGGGNQPQHF.

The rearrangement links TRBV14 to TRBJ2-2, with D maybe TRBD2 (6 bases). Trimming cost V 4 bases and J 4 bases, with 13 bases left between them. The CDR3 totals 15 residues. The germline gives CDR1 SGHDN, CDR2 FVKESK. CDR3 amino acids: CASSLRGSGTGELFF. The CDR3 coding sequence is TGTGCCAGCAGCCTGCGGGGTTCGGGCACCGGGGAGCTGTTTTTT.

The chain's CDR3 is CASSQVAVGETQYF. The DNA of the CDR3 is TGCGCCAGCAGCCAAGTAGCAGTTGGAGAGACCCAGTACTTC. The chain joins TRBV4-1 to TRBJ2-5; D is unresolved. The CDR3 covers 14 residues. V lost 1 base, J lost 4 bases, and 10 bases lay in between. Germline loops: CDR1 MGHRA, CDR2 YSYEKL.

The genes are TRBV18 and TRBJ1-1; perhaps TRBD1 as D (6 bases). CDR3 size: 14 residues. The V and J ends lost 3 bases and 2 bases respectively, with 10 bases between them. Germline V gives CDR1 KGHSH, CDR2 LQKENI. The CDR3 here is CASSPRQENTEAFF. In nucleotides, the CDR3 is TGTGCCAGCTCACCCCGACAGGAAAACACTGAAGCTTTCTTT. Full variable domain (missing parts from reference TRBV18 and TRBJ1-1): NAGVMQNPRHLVRRRGQEARLRCSPMKGHSHVYWYRQLPEEGLKFMVYLQKENIIDESGMPKERFSAEFPKEGPSILRIQQVVRGDSAAYFCASSPRQENTEAFFGQGTRLTVV.

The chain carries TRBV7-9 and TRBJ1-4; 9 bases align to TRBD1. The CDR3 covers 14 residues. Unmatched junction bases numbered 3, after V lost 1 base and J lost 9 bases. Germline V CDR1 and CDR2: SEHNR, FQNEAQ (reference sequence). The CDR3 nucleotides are TGTGCCAGCAGCTTAGGGGGACAGGGACAAAAACTGTTTTTT. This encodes CASSLGGQGQKLFF.

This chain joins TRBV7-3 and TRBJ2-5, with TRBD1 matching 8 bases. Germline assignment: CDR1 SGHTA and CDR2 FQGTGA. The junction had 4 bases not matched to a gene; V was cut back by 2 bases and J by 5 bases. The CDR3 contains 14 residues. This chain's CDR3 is CASSLSGGRETQYF. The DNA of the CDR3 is TGTGCCAGCAGCTTATCAGGGGGCCGGGAGACCCAGTACTTC.

CDR3 DNA sequence: TGTGCCAGCTCCCTCCGAGGGCGTGATAATGAAAAACTGTTTTTT. This gives the protein CASSLRGRDNEKLFF. The chain joins TRBV18 to TRBJ1-4; D not certain. The CDR3 has 15 residues. The V gene's germline CDR1 is KGHSH and CDR2 LQKENI. Deletions cut 6 bases from V and 4 bases from J, with 15 bases between.

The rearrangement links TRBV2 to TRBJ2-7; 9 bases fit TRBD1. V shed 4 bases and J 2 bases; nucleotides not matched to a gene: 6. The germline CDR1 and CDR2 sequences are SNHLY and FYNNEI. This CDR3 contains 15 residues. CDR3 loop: CASSVQGQGPYEQYF. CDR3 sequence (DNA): TGTGCCAGCAGTGTACAGGGACAGGGACCCTACGAGCAGTACTTC.

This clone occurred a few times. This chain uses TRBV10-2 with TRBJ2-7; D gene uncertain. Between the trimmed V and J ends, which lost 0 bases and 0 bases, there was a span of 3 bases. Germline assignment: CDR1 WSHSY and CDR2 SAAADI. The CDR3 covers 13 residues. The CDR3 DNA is TGCGCCAGCAGTGAGTCCATCTCCTACGAGCAGTACTTC. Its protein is CASSESISYEQYF.

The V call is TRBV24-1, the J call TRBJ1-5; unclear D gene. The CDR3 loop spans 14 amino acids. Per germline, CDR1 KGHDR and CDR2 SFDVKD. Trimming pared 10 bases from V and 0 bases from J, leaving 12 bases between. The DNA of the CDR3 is TGTGCCACAGGGCCGGGAAATAGCAATCAGCCCCAGCATTTT. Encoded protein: CATGPGNSNQPQHF.

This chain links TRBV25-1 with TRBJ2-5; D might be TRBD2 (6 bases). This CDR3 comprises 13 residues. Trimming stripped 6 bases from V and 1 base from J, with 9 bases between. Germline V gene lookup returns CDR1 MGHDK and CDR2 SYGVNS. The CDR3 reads CASSRGAQETQYF. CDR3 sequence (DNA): TGTGCCAGCAGCCGCGGGGCCCAAGAGACCCAGTACTTC.

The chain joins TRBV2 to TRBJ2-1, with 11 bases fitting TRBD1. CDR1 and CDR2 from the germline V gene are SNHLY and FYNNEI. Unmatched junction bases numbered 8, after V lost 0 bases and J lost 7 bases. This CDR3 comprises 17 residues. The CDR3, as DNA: TGTGCCAGCAGTGAAGCTGGGGGGACAGGGGGTGTGAATGAGCAGTTCTTC. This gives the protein CASSEAGGTGGVNEQFF.

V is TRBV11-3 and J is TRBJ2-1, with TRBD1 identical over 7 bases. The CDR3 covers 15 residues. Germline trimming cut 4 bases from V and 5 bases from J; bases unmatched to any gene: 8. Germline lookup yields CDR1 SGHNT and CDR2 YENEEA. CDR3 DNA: TGTGCCAGCAGCTCCCAGAGGACAGGCAACAATGAGCAGTTCTTC. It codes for CASSSQRTGNNEQFF.

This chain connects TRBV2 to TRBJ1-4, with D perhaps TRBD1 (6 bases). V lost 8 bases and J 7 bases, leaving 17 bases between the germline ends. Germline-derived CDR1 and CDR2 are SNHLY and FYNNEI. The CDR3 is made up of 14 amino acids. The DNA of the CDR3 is TGTGCCAGCTTTACAGGGAACGGGCCTGAAAAACTGTTTTTT. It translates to CASFTGNGPEKLFF.

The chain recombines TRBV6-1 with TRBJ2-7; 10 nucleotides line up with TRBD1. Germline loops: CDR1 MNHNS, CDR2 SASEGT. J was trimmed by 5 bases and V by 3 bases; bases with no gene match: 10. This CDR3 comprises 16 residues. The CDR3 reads CASSEIRGQGSNEQYF. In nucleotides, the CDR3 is TGTGCCAGCAGTGAGATTAGGGGACAGGGGTCGAACGAGCAGTACTTC.

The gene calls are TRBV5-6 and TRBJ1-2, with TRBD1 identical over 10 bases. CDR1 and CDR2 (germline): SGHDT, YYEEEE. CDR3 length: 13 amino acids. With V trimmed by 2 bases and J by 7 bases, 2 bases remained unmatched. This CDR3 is CASSFRQGAGYTF. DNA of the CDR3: TGTGCCAGCAGCTTTAGACAGGGGGCTGGCTACACCTTC.

The CDR3: CASSLGQGHSGNTIYF. The CDR3 DNA sequence: TGTGCCAGCAGTCTGGGACAGGGCCACTCTGGAAACACCATATATTTT. The chain is built from TRBV6-6 and TRBJ1-3, with 9 bases aligning to TRBD1. CDR1 is MNHNY, CDR2 SVGAGI, per germline (reference sequence). The CDR3 is made up of 16 amino acids. Trimming took 5 bases from V and 0 from J; bases not matched to a gene: 5.

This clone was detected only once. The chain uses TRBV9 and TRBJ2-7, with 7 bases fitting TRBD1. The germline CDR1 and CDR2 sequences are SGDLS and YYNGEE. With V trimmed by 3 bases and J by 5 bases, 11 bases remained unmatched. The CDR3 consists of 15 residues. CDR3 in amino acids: CASSAERQGTNEQYF. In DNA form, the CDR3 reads TGTGCCAGCAGCGCCGAAAGACAGGGAACTAACGAGCAGTACTTC.